The next 31 T cell receptor beta chains were all read from a single sample in a study of STAT5B mutations in CD4+ large granular lymphocyte leukemia. The repertoire was sequenced with immunoSEQ multiplex PCR; TCRdb's copy has only in-frame clones and lacks some. The data hold 30,000 or so clones, with 65% to 85% observed a single time. Sequenced: CD4+ T cells from blood buffy coats. The receptors stem from a human donor in good health.

The V call is TRBV30, the J call TRBJ1-5; 7 positions agree with TRBD1. This CDR3 region has 12 residues. J gave up 7 bases and V 2 bases, and 2 bases lay outside the gene matches. CDR1 and CDR2 from the germline V gene are GTSNPN and SVGIG (reference sequence). The CDR3 loop is CAWSQGVQPQHF. The CDR3 coding sequence is TGTGCCTGGAGTCAGGGGGTGCAGCCCCAGCATTTT.

The chain joins TRBV6-5 to TRBJ1-1; D gene uncertain. Between the trimmed V and J ends, which lost 0 bases and 6 bases, there was a span of 11 bases. The length of the CDR3 is 14 residues. CDR1 is MNHEY, CDR2 SVGAGI, per germline. As DNA, the CDR3 is TGTGCCAGCAGTTACTCCCACTCGAGGTCTGAAGCTTTCTTT. As protein: CASSYSHSRSEAFF.

This chain connects TRBV28 to TRBJ1-2, with unresolved D. Trimming took off 3 bases at V and 2 bases at J, with 13 bases between the two ends. The CDR3 is 15 amino acids. From germline, CDR1 is MDHEN and CDR2 SYDVKM. The CDR3 loop is CASSLGLVKNYGYTF. Here the CDR3 DNA reads TGTGCCAGCAGTTTGGGGTTGGTTAAGAACTATGGCTACACCTTC.

This CDR3 reads CASSEGGGRQTQYF. The CDR3, as DNA: TGTGCCAGCAGTGAGGGGGGGGGCAGGCAGACCCAGTACTTC. The rearrangement joins TRBV2 to TRBJ2-5; D possibly corresponds to TRBD2 (7 bases). V was shortened by 3 bases and J by 6 bases, with 14 bases between the two germline ends. This CDR3 region has 14 residues. Germline V gene data show CDR1 as SNHLY and CDR2 as FYNNEI.

This chain uses TRBV27 with TRBJ1-6; TRBD1 is a possible D gene (5 bases). CDR3 length: 16 residues. Trimming shortened V by 6 bases and J by 7 bases, and 19 bases separated the two germline ends. Germline assignment: CDR1 MNHEY and CDR2 SMNVEV (reference sequence). The CDR3 nucleotides are TGTGCCAGCAGGAGAGACAGAACCTATTACAATTCACCCCTCCACTTT. This encodes CASRRDRTYYNSPLHF.

This clone was recorded once. The J gene is TRBJ1-2, the V gene TRBV18, with 8 bases matching TRBD1. Germline trimming cut 1 base from V and 4 bases from J; bases unmatched to any gene: 11. CDR1 is KGHSH, CDR2 LQKENI, per germline. This CDR3 is built from 17 residues. CDR3 protein: CASSPLGQALTPYGYTF. CDR3 nucleotide sequence: TGTGCCAGCTCACCACTGGGACAGGCACTTACCCCCTATGGCTACACCTTC. Full variable domain (rest looked up from reference TRBV18 and TRBJ1-2): NAGVMQNPRHLVRRRGQEARLRCSPMKGHSHVYWYRQLPEEGLKFMVYLQKENIIDESGMPKERFSAEFPKEGPSILRIQQVVRGDSAAYFCASSPLGQALTPYGYTFGSGTRLTVV.

The rearrangement uses TRBV19 and TRBJ1-2; the match to TRBD1 covers 8 bases. Germline V gene lookup returns CDR1 LNHDA and CDR2 SQIVND (reference sequence). This CDR3 region has 14 residues. Trimming at V came to 3 bases and at J to 5 bases, leaving 5 bases not matched to a gene. CDR3 in amino acids: CASSIGQGAYGYTF. CDR3 in DNA: TGTGCCAGTAGTATCGGCCAGGGGGCATATGGCTACACCTTC.

This chain links TRBV30 with TRBJ2-7; D possibly uses TRBD1 or TRBD2 (5 bases each). The ends were cut back, 3 bases at V and 6 bases at J, with 12 bases in the middle. The CDR3 is made up of 12 amino acids. Looked up from germline, CDR1 is GTSNPN and CDR2 is SVGIG (reference sequence). The CDR3 DNA reads as TGTGCCTGGAGCGAACTAGGGGCCGAGCAGTACTTC. Its protein is CAWSELGAEQYF.

This rearrangement joins TRBV2 to TRBJ1-2, with a possible D match to TRBD1 (5 bases). The CDR3 is made up of 16 amino acids. Germline loops: CDR1 SNHLY, CDR2 FYNNEI. V lost 9 bases, J lost 4 bases, and 24 bases lay in between. The CDR3: CASSPGGGLPGYGYTF. The CDR3 bases are TGTGCCAGTTCTCCCGGGGGAGGGCTACCTGGCTATGGCTACACCTTC. The whole variable domain, filled in from reference TRBV2 and TRBJ1-2, reads EPEVTQTPSHQVTQMGQEVILRCVPISNHLYFYWYRQILGQKVEFLVSFYNNEISEKSEIFDDQFSVERPDGSNFTLKIRSTKLEDSAMYFCASSPGGGLPGYGYTFGSGTRLTVV.

This chain uses TRBV7-2 with TRBJ2-5, with D possibly being TRBD1 or TRBD2 (6 bases each). The CDR3 is 14 residues long. CDR1 is SGHTA and CDR2 is FQGNSA in the germline V gene. Trimming stripped 5 bases from V and 4 bases from J, with 14 bases between. CDR3 loop: CASSLRGPLETQYF. Here the CDR3 DNA reads TGTGCCAGCAGCCTTCGGGGGCCATTAGAGACCCAGTACTTC.

The chain uses TRBV2 and TRBJ2-5, with D perhaps matching TRBD1 (5 bases). The CDR3 totals 13 residues. CDR1 and CDR2 from the germline V gene are SNHLY and FYNNEI. With 6 bases removed from V and 2 bases from J, the gap between germline ends came to 10 bases. Here the CDR3 DNA reads TGTGCCAGCAGCCGACAGCAACAAGAGACCCAGTACTTC. Residues: CASSRQQQETQYF.

This clone was picked up one time. CDR3 sequence: CASTPGTANNSPLHF. The CDR3 DNA sequence: TGTGCCAGCACCCCCGGGACAGCAAATAATTCACCCCTCCACTTT. The chain employs TRBV6-5 and TRBJ1-6, with TRBD1 matching 7 bases. CDR1 is MNHEY, CDR2 SVGAGI, per germline. CDR3 length: 15 amino acids. J was trimmed by 5 bases and V by 7 bases; bases with no gene match: 8.

The DNA for the CDR3 is TGTGCCAGTAGTCCCCCGGGACAGGGAAACCAAAAACTGTTTTTT. Translating it yields CASSPPGQGNQKLFF. The chain is built from TRBV19 and TRBJ1-4; 9 nucleotides line up with TRBD1. The germline V gene has CDR1 LNHDA and CDR2 SQIVND (reference sequence). This CDR3 region has 15 residues. Unmatched junction bases numbered 10, after V lost 5 bases and J lost 9 bases.

V is TRBV10-3 and J is TRBJ2-2, with D perhaps being TRBD1 or TRBD2 (5 bases each). The CDR3 sequence is 16 residues long. Trimming took 5 bases from V and 2 from J, leaving 15 bases between them. Germline CDR1 is ENHRY and CDR2 is SYGVKD. For the CDR3, the DNA is TGTGCCATCAGTACCCCCGGGACCACTAACACCGGGGAGCTGTTTTTT. Its protein is CAISTPGTTNTGELFF.

V usage is TRBV11-2 and J usage is TRBJ2-1; D may be TRBD2 (7 bases). The CDR3 sequence is 16 residues long. CDR1 SGHAT and CDR2 FQNNGV come from the germline V gene. V was shortened by 5 bases and J by 4 bases, with 18 bases between the two germline ends. CDR3 protein: CASSPTGGPFYNEQFF. DNA of the CDR3: TGTGCCAGCAGCCCGACCGGGGGGCCTTTTTACAATGAGCAGTTCTTC.

Only a few counts were recorded for this clone. V and J are TRBV6-5 and TRBJ1-1; TRBD1 matches at 7 bases. CDR3 length equals 13 residues. Germline loops: CDR1 MNHEY, CDR2 SVGAGI. Trimming cost V 5 bases and J 2 bases; bases outside gene matches: 2. CDR3 DNA: TGTGCCAGCAGTAGACAGGGTAACACTGAAGCTTTCTTT. The encoded protein is CASSRQGNTEAFF.

The chain joins TRBV5-1 to TRBJ1-3; D uncertain. The CDR3 is made up of 17 amino acids. The germline V gene has CDR1 SGHRS and CDR2 YFSETQ. Trimming shortened V by 0 bases and J by 0 bases, and 13 bases separated the two germline ends. The CDR3 nucleotides are TGCGCCAGCAGCTTGGTTGGGAAGGGTGGCTCTGGAAACACCATATATTTT. Encoded protein: CASSLVGKGGSGNTIYF.

The genes are TRBV5-4 and TRBJ1-4, with 9 bases that match TRBD1. Trimming took 1 base from V and 0 from J; bases not matched to a gene: 7. Germline V gene lookup returns CDR1 SGHNT and CDR2 YYREEE (reference sequence). The CDR3 is made up of 18 amino acids. DNA of the CDR3: TGTGCCAGCAGCTTGTTTAAGGACAGGGGAACAACTAATGAAAAACTGTTTTTT. Translating gives CASSLFKDRGTTNEKLFF.

The chain employs TRBV15 and TRBJ2-1, with 9 bases that match TRBD2. The junction had 8 bases not matched to a gene; V was cut back by 1 base and J by 7 bases. From germline, CDR1 is LNHNV and CDR2 YYDKDF (reference sequence). The CDR3 runs 16 residues. The CDR3 bases are TGTGCCACCAGCAGAGCTTCGGGACTAGCCGGGAATGAGCAGTTCTTC. It specifies CATSRASGLAGNEQFF. The whole variable domain, filled in from reference TRBV15 and TRBJ2-1, reads DAMVIQNPRYQVTQFGKPVTLSCSQTLNHNVMYWYQQKSSQAPKLLFHYYDKDFNNEADTPDNFQSRRPNTSFCFLDIRSPGLGDTAMYLCATSRASGLAGNEQFFGPGTRLTVL.

CDR3 in amino acids: CAISNADREVVGPQHF. The CDR3, as DNA: TGTGCCATCAGCAATGCAGACAGGGAAGTTGTAGGGCCCCAGCATTTT. The chain uses TRBV10-3 and TRBJ1-5, with 7 nucleotides matching TRBD1. CDR1 and CDR2 from the germline V gene are ENHRY and SYGVKD. The trim removed 6 bases at V and 9 bases at J, leaving 17 bases unmatched. The CDR3 consists of 16 residues.

This clone was found once. This chain links TRBV29-1 with TRBJ2-1; D possibly corresponds to TRBD2 (5 bases). V was shortened by 7 bases and J by 4 bases, with 14 bases between the two germline ends. Germline lookup yields CDR1 SQVTM and CDR2 ANQGSEA. There are 13 residues in the CDR3. CDR3 DNA sequence: TGCAGCGCCGATTCGGGGAATTACAATGAGCAGTTCTTC. The encoded protein is CSADSGNYNEQFF.

The genes are TRBV4-2 and TRBJ1-1; a weak D match, TRBD1 (6 bases). Germline lookup yields CDR1 LGHNA and CDR2 YNFKEQ. The CDR3 consists of 14 residues. With 3 bases removed from V and 4 bases from J, the gap between germline ends came to 12 bases. The CDR3 DNA sequence: TGTGCCAGCAGCCATGGGGGCAGATCCACTGAAGCTTTCTTT. Its translation is CASSHGGRSTEAFF.

This chain joins TRBV5-1 and TRBJ2-5; the D gene is possibly TRBD2 (5 bases). This CDR3 spans 14 amino acids. V gave up 4 bases and J gave up 5 bases, with 15 bases separating them. Germline V gene lookup returns CDR1 SGHRS and CDR2 YFSETQ. The CDR3 loop is CASSEEAVRETQYF. The CDR3 bases are TGCGCCAGCAGCGAGGAGGCGGTCCGGGAGACCCAGTACTTC.

The rearrangement uses TRBV11-1 and TRBJ2-7; D may be TRBD1 (6 bases). The germline gives CDR1 SGHAT, CDR2 FQDESV (reference sequence). The CDR3 covers 16 residues. V gave up 4 bases and J gave up 0 bases, with 16 bases separating them. The CDR3, as DNA: TGTGCCAGCAGCTCCGTTCAGGACAGCCGCTCCTACGAGCAGTACTTC. This gives the protein CASSSVQDSRSYEQYF.

The chain links TRBV7-8 to TRBJ2-1; 10 bases align to TRBD2. Germline V CDR1 and CDR2: SGHVS, FQNEAQ. The junction had 10 bases not matched to a gene; V was cut back by 0 bases and J by 11 bases. There are 16 residues in the CDR3. CDR3 in DNA: TGTGCCAGCAGCTTAGCGGTAGCGGGGGGTGGTGTTAAGCAGTTCTTC. Residues: CASSLAVAGGGVKQFF.

The CDR3 nucleotides read TGTGCCAGTAAAGGCTTTGGTCTAGACTATGGCTACACCTTC. Translated: CASKGFGLDYGYTF. This chain uses TRBV19 with TRBJ1-2; D gene unclear. The V end lost 7 bases, the J end lost 3 bases, and 15 bases lay between the germline ends. Germline V gives CDR1 LNHDA, CDR2 SQIVND (reference sequence). The CDR3 covers 14 residues.

The chain links TRBV6-5 to TRBJ1-2; TRBD1 agrees at 7 bases. This CDR3 contains 13 residues. The germline V gene encodes CDR1 MNHEY and CDR2 SVGAGI. With V trimmed by 5 bases and J by 8 bases, 8 bases remained unmatched. Written as DNA, the CDR3 is TGTGCCAGCAGTGTACGACAGGGAGGAGGCTACACCTTC. Its protein is CASSVRQGGGYTF.

In DNA form, the CDR3 reads TGTGCCAGCAGCCCACAGACAGTTCAAGAGACCCAGTACTTC. This translates into CASSPQTVQETQYF. The V gene is TRBV11-3, the J gene TRBJ2-5; a weak D match, TRBD1 (5 bases). The V end was cut by 5 bases, the J end by 2 bases, with 12 bases between. CDR1 is SGHNT, CDR2 YENEEA, per germline. This CDR3 region has 14 residues. The whole variable domain, filled in from reference TRBV11-3 and TRBJ2-5, reads EAGVVQSPRYKIIEKKQPVAFWCNPISGHNTLYWYLQNLGQGPELLIRYENEEAVDDSQLPKDRFSAERLKGVDSTLKIQPAELGDSAVYLCASSPQTVQETQYFGPGTRLLVL.

This clone is a singleton in its sample. The gene calls are TRBV6-5 and TRBJ2-5; TRBD2 is a possible D gene (5 bases). The end of the DNA fits TRBJ2-7 better, so the J call may be wrong. From germline, CDR1 is MNHEY and CDR2 SVGAGI. CDR3 length: 14 amino acids. The CDR3 sequence: CASSYSFGGNEQYF. CDR3 nucleotide sequence: TGTGCCAGCAGTTACTCATTTGGAGGTAACGAGCAGTACTTC.

V is TRBV7-2 and J is TRBJ2-1, with 16 bases identical to TRBD2. CDR3 length: 18 residues. Germline V gene data show CDR1 as SGHTA and CDR2 as FQGNSA. V lost 2 bases and J lost 9; bases outside the gene matches: 10. In DNA, the CDR3 is TGTGCCAGCAGCTTATCCGGGACTAGCGGGGGGGCTGATGGTGAGCAGTTCTTC. It translates to CASSLSGTSGGADGEQFF. The full variable domain, completed using reference TRBV7-2 and TRBJ2-1, is GAGVSQSPSNKVTEKGKDVELRCDPISGHTALYWYRQSLGQGLEFLIYFQGNSAPDKSGLPSDRFSAERTGGSVSTLTIQRTQQEDSAVYLCASSLSGTSGGADGEQFFGPGTRLTVL.

The chain employs TRBV7-8 and TRBJ2-3; D is unresolved. Germline V gene data show CDR1 as SGHVS and CDR2 as FQNEAQ. This CDR3 has 16 residues. Trimming cost V 0 bases and J 4 bases, with 14 bases left between them. CDR3 sequence reads: CASSLATRSFPDTQYF. The CDR3 nucleotides are TGTGCCAGCAGCTTAGCGACCCGGAGTTTTCCAGATACGCAGTATTTT.